Each of the 24 T cell receptor beta chains below was sequenced from the same sample in a study of blood T cell repertoires in COVID-19. Sequencing used immunoSEQ multiplex PCR; TCRdb keeps in-frame clones, though not all of them. The sample holds 60,000 to 65,000 clones, 84% seen once. Sequencing input: peripheral blood. These receptor sequences come from a woman aged 55-70 years with acute or convalescent COVID-19.

This sequence joins TRBV5-4 and TRBJ1-1; tentative D call: TRBD1 (6 bases). The length of the CDR3 is 16 residues. V was shortened by 3 bases and J by 1 base, with 16 bases between the two germline ends. Germline CDR1 and CDR2: SGHNT and YYREEE (reference sequence). DNA of the CDR3: TGTGCCAGCAGCTCCCGGGCCCAACAGGGGAACACTGAAGCTTTCTTT. The encoded protein is CASSSRAQQGNTEAFF.

This chain links TRBV6-5 with TRBJ2-7; D call uncertain. The length of the CDR3 is 14 residues. The V and J ends lost 7 bases and 2 bases respectively, with 15 bases between them. The V gene's germline CDR1 is MNHEY and CDR2 SVGAGI. The CDR3 region is CASNARAQTYEQYF. CDR3 nucleotides: TGTGCCAGCAACGCAAGAGCGCAGACCTACGAGCAGTACTTC.

The CDR3 loop is CASRNGQNTEAFF. The CDR3 DNA follows: TGTGCCAGCCGTAATGGGCAGAACACTGAAGCTTTCTTT. The chain recombines TRBV3-1 (or the pseudogene TRBV3-2) with TRBJ1-1; the D is unclear. Germline CDR1 and CDR2: LGHDT and YNNKEL (reference sequence). This CDR3 has 13 residues. The V gene lost 8 bases and the J gene lost 1 base, with 11 bases spanning the gap.

V is TRBV15 and J is TRBJ2-3; D may be TRBD1 (6 bases). V lost 1 base and J lost 0, with 14 bases in between. In germline, CDR1 is LNHNV, CDR2 YYDKDF (reference sequence). The CDR3 sequence is 17 residues long. As DNA, the CDR3 is TGTGCCACCAGCAGAGGAGGCGCAGGGGCTAGCACAGATACGCAGTATTTT. Amino acid sequence: CATSRGGAGASTDTQYF.

This clone was seen a single time. The chain combines TRBV6-5 with TRBJ2-3; possibly TRBD1 for D (5 bases). This CDR3 comprises 14 residues. V shed 6 bases and J shed 4 bases, with 14 bases lying between them. Germline V CDR1 and CDR2: MNHEY, SVGAGI. The CDR3 is CASRDSRWADTQYF. In DNA, the CDR3 is TGTGCCAGCAGAGACAGCCGGTGGGCAGATACGCAGTATTTT.

This rearrangement joins TRBV29-1 to TRBJ1-2; D is undetermined. CDR3 length: 15 amino acids. Trimming pared 0 bases from V and 8 bases from J, leaving 19 bases between. Per germline, CDR1 SQVTM and CDR2 ANQGSEA. This CDR3 is CSVEEGRGLGGGYTF. In DNA, the CDR3 is TGCAGCGTTGAAGAGGGTCGAGGGCTCGGAGGGGGCTACACCTTC.

The rearrangement joins TRBV11-2 to TRBJ2-1; possibly TRBD1 for D (6 bases). The V end lost 6 bases, the J end lost 0 bases, and 12 bases lay between the germline ends. Germline V gene lookup returns CDR1 SGHAT and CDR2 FQNNGV. The CDR3 covers 15 residues. CDR3 sequence reads: CASSPDSSSYNEQFF. For the CDR3, the DNA is TGTGCCAGCAGTCCGGACAGCTCCTCCTACAATGAGCAGTTCTTC.

This clone has more than one count but fewer than ten. The gene calls are TRBV27 and TRBJ2-2, with TRBD2 identical over 8 bases. The V gene end was trimmed by 5 bases and the J gene end by 4 bases; junction bases not matched to a gene: 6. This CDR3 contains 15 residues. Germline V gene sequence: CDR1 MNHEY, CDR2 SMNVEV (reference sequence). CDR3 loop: CASSPLGGATGELFF. Here the CDR3 DNA reads TGTGCCAGCAGTCCCCTCGGGGGGGCCACCGGGGAGCTGTTTTTT.

The rearrangement uses TRBV9 and TRBJ2-3; D ambiguous. The CDR3 covers 13 residues. Trimming pared 3 bases from V and 2 bases from J, leaving 7 bases between. The germline V gene has CDR1 SGDLS and CDR2 YYNGEE. CDR3 protein: CASSAGPTDTQYF. CDR3 coding DNA: TGTGCCAGCAGCGCAGGCCCCACAGATACGCAGTATTTT.

The chain is built from TRBV18 and TRBJ2-2; TRBD1 aligns across 7 bases. The CDR3 runs to 17 residues. Germline V lookup: CDR1 KGHSH, CDR2 LQKENI. V shed 5 bases, J shed 1 base, and the junction held 10 bases outside the gene matches. In DNA form, the CDR3 reads TGTGCCAGCTCATCGCGACAGGGAACTCAGAACACCGGGGAGCTGTTTTTT. It is translated as CASSSRQGTQNTGELFF.

The chain is built from TRBV5-1 and TRBJ2-3; 9 bases align to TRBD1. There are 16 residues in the CDR3. Losses at the gene ends were 5 bases for V and 2 bases for J; bases not matched to a gene: 9. Per germline, CDR1 SGHRS and CDR2 YFSETQ. CDR3 sequence (DNA): TGCGCCAGCAGTCCCACCGGGACAGGGAACACAGATACGCAGTATTTT. Protein sequence: CASSPTGTGNTDTQYF.

The V call is TRBV5-1, the J call TRBJ2-3, with 10 bases identical to TRBD1. The CDR3 length is 18 residues. With V trimmed by 0 bases and J by 0 bases, 7 bases remained unmatched. CDR1 and CDR2 (germline): SGHRS, YFSETQ. The DNA of the CDR3 is TGCGCCAGCAGCTTGGTCCCGGGACAGGGGTATAGCACAGATACGCAGTATTTT. As protein: CASSLVPGQGYSTDTQYF.

The V gene is TRBV10-2, the J gene TRBJ1-2; 9 nucleotides align to TRBD1. Germline V lookup: CDR1 WSHSY, CDR2 SAAADI. V dropped 5 bases and J dropped 1; count of bases not matched to a gene: 2. This CDR3 has 14 residues. The CDR3: CASSTGGDNYGYTF. DNA of the CDR3: TGCGCCAGCAGTACAGGGGGCGATAACTATGGCTACACCTTC.

This clone was recorded a few times. The J gene is TRBJ1-4, the V gene TRBV9; 7 bases fit TRBD1. The germline V gene encodes CDR1 SGDLS and CDR2 YYNGEE. This CDR3 contains 16 residues. Trimming cost V 0 bases and J 5 bases; bases outside gene matches: 7. The DNA for the CDR3 is TGTGCCAGCAGCGTAGGGGACAGACTCGAAAATGAAAAACTGTTTTTT. As protein: CASSVGDRLENEKLFF. Variable domain in full (rest from reference TRBV9 and TRBJ1-4): DSGVTQTPKHLITATGQRVTLRCSPRSGDLSVYWYQQSLDQGLQFLIQYYNGEERAKGNILERFSAQQFPDLHSELNLSSLELGDSALYFCASSVGDRLENEKLFFGSGTQLSVL.

This clone was counted a single time. The chain links TRBV12-5 to TRBJ2-1, with D possibly TRBD1 on 6 matching bases. Trimming took off 6 bases at V and 0 bases at J, with 9 bases between the two ends. Germline CDR1 reads LGHNT; CDR2 reads FRNRAP. The length of the CDR3 is 14 residues. This chain's CDR3 is CASGGQGSYNEQFF. For the CDR3, the DNA is TGTGCTAGTGGGGGACAAGGCTCCTACAATGAGCAGTTCTTC.

In this sample, this clone turned up many times. The J gene is TRBJ1-4, the V gene TRBV9; TRBD1 matches at 9 bases. V lost 3 bases and J lost 5; bases outside the gene matches: 11. This CDR3 spans 17 amino acids. From germline, CDR1 is SGDLS and CDR2 YYNGEE. The CDR3 is CASSGSFPGTGNEKLFF. DNA of the CDR3: TGTGCCAGCAGCGGGTCATTCCCCGGGACAGGGAATGAAAAACTGTTTTTT.

The gene calls are TRBV6-5 and TRBJ1-2, with 8 positions matching TRBD1. Per germline, CDR1 MNHEY and CDR2 SVGAGI. V lost 8 bases, J lost 3 bases, and 5 bases stayed unmatched. CDR3 length: 13 amino acids. The CDR3 spells CASWGTGDYGYTF. The CDR3 nucleotides are TGTGCCAGCTGGGGGACAGGCGACTATGGCTACACCTTC.

The chain links TRBV7-3 to TRBJ2-7, with 8 bases that match TRBD1. The CDR3 sequence is 20 residues long. Germline values: CDR1 SGHTA, CDR2 FQGTGA. V was pared by 4 bases and J by 3 bases, with 23 bases of the junction left unmatched. The CDR3 coding sequence is TGTGCCAGCAGCTCCAGCTTATTGACTGAGACAGGGGAAGGGAGCTACGAGCAGTACTTC. Protein: CASSSSLLTETGEGSYEQYF.

This clone was counted once. The chain combines TRBV4-1 with TRBJ1-2; D may be TRBD1 (5 bases). The germline CDR1 and CDR2 sequences are MGHRA and YSYEKL. This CDR3 has 15 residues. V dropped 0 bases and J dropped 8 bases, with 16 bases sitting between them. The DNA of the CDR3 is TGCGCCAGCAGCCAAGAGCGAACAGGCCTGGGGGGCTACACCTTC. Protein sequence: CASSQERTGLGGYTF.

CDR3 residues: CASSLVRTGGVFTSYEQYF. Written as DNA, the CDR3 is TGTGCCAGCAGCTTAGTTAGGACAGGGGGCGTTTTTACGTCCTACGAGCAGTACTTC. The chain combines TRBV7-2 with TRBJ2-7; the match to TRBD1 covers 11 bases. The ends lost 1 base at V and 1 base at J; junction bases unmatched: 12. From germline, CDR1 is SGHTA and CDR2 FQGNSA. The CDR3 extends over 19 amino acids.

This clone was seen just once. J is TRBJ1-2 and V is TRBV6-5; no clear D. The V and J ends lost 7 bases and 1 base respectively, with 16 bases between them. The CDR3 contains 15 residues. Germline assignment: CDR1 MNHEY and CDR2 SVGAGI. The CDR3 loop is CASTPSWTYNYGYTF. The DNA of the CDR3 is TGTGCCAGCACTCCCTCCTGGACTTATAACTATGGCTACACCTTC.

This chain links TRBV19 with TRBJ1-2; D remains ambiguous. The CDR3 covers 14 residues. Germline lookup yields CDR1 LNHDA and CDR2 SQIVND (reference sequence). V was cut by 7 bases and J by 4 bases, with 16 bases left in between. CDR3 in DNA: TGTGCCAGTAACGTTGTGGCAGGCCTCTATGGCTACACCTTC. Translating it yields CASNVVAGLYGYTF.

This chain links TRBV15 with TRBJ2-3; 7 bases line up with TRBD1. This CDR3 has 15 residues. The junction had 6 bases not matched to a gene; V was cut back by 0 bases and J by 6 bases. CDR1 is LNHNV, CDR2 YYDKDF, per germline (reference sequence). CDR3 in amino acids: CATSREGRGRDTQYF. For the CDR3, the DNA is TGTGCCACCAGCAGAGAAGGAAGGGGGCGGGATACGCAGTATTTT.

The rearrangement joins TRBV9 to TRBJ2-2; TRBD1 matches 10 bases. V lost 3 bases to trimming and J lost 4 bases; unmatched junction nucleotides: 6. CDR1 and CDR2 (germline): SGDLS, YYNGEE. This CDR3 is built from 16 residues. The CDR3 DNA follows: TGTGCCAGCAGCGCCGGGACAGGGGTCGTCACCGGGGAGCTGTTTTTT. This sequence encodes CASSAGTGVVTGELFF.